This T cell receptor beta chain was observed in a study of cytomegalovirus exposure and HLA in healthy donors. Regarding the study as a whole: Several of the most significant clusters appeared linked to common viral pathogens, based on a later analysis.

The CDR3 has 13 amino acids. Trimming pared 6 bases from V and 0 bases from J, leaving 11 bases between. Germline lookup yields CDR1 GTSNPN and CDR2 SVGIG (reference sequence). With regard to this clone: The antigen is not known.

PCR amplification relied on 60 Vbeta primers (plus 13 Jbeta primers). Here immunoSEQ multiplex PCR was the method, and the copy in TCRdb shows in-frame clones only, minus some. In the table there are some 150,000 clones, around three quarters of which are singletons. This chain uses TRBV30 with TRBJ1-1; no clear D. This receptor was identified in a man in his forties or fifties in good health and CMV-seronegative. Sequencing input: PBMCs. The CDR3 spells CACQVQVNTEAFF. The CDR3 DNA reads as TGTGCCTGCCAGGTCCAGGTGAACACTGAAGCTTTCTTT.